This T cell receptor beta chain is drawn from a study of beta chain features in type 1 diabetes. V lost 0 bases to trimming and J lost 0 bases, with 19 bases between them. This CDR3 has 19 amino acids. Germline-derived CDR1 and CDR2 are SGHRS and YFSETQ. Of the isolated RNA, all was reverse transcribed, and so the sequenced material was expressed TCRB transcripts. The repertoire was sequenced with immunoSEQ multiplex PCR; TCRdb's copy has only in-frame clones and lacks some. The table lists under 200,000 clones, around 8.4% of them singletons, with 0.45% to 0.55% in the top ten. Remarks on this clone: The target antigen is unknown.

Study-level findings and limits: The study found that naive, central memory and Treg TCRB repertoires appeared more similar in patients than in healthy donors. Shorter TCRB CDR3s, moderately but significantly so, marked every one of the four CD4+ subsets in Type 1 diabetes patients.

This chain connects TRBV5-1 to TRBJ1-3; a possible D gene is TRBD1 (5 bases). Sequencing used central memory CD4+ T cells from blood. The source of this sequence is a woman aged 18-29 years with type 1 diabetes. CDR3: CASSLEGTAGGISGNTIYF. CDR3 nucleotide sequence: TGCGCCAGCAGCTTGGAGGGGACGGCAGGAGGGATCTCTGGAAACACCATATATTTT.